This T cell receptor beta chain came from a study of shared clonotypes between healthy human individuals (TCRdb year 2020). Looking at the study overall: Three men and a couple of women, aged 18 to 49 years, made up the cohort. Blood TCR repertoires of roughly five healthy adults were deeply sequenced to estimate repertoire size and the extent of clonotype sharing between individuals. Different laboratories and diverse techniques were used to prepare libraries and sequence TCR repertoires, to increase sequencing depth and limit assay-specific biases. Per donor, leukapheresis produced somewhere between about 0.9 and 10 billion PBMCs.

Comment on this clone: The antigen it binds to is not known. No base quality information exists; no much larger clone differs at one position.

TCR CDR3 regions were amplified from genomic DNA by multiplex PCR using the deep immunoSEQ assay. Extracted genomic DNA from each cell subset was distributed evenly across all wells of several immunoSEQ 96-well plates, and each plate was treated as a replicate. For unsorted PBMC, each replicate PCR was loaded with roughly 330 ng genomic DNA, equivalent to about 30,000 T cell genomes. Genomic DNA from unsorted PBMC was sequenced over ten immunoSEQ deep assay plates. The purified libraries were quantified using a Qubit 3.0 fluorometer, sized with a Bioanalyzer 2100, and then quantified again using the KAPA Library Quantification kit. Every immunoSEQ 96-well plate was sequenced on a dedicated single-read 150-cycle Illumina NextSeq 550 flow cell. For the original study's pipeline: Because only junctional sequences without quality scores were contained in the immunoSEQ output, filtering matching that applied to full-length reads could not be performed. To assign V/J genes and CDR3, sequences were annotated against IMGT germline references using PyIR, a Python wrapper for IgBLAST v1.9. Reads with weak V/J assignments (E-value above 1e-6), missing CDR3, stop codons, out-of-frame junctions, or ambiguous translated residues were removed. A V3J clonotype was defined by an identical inferred V gene, J gene, and CDR3 amino acid sequence. To compute the percentage overlap between repertoires, the number of shared unique clonotypes was divided by the size of the smaller repertoire. RTK rarefaction, the Chao1 estimator, and Recon v2.1 estimates of unobserved clonotypes were used to assess repertoire richness. The clones in this table, taken by TCRdb from immuneACCESS, are in-frame only. Not every clone is retained; where verified, under half of the shortfall comes from an unresolved V gene, and the cause of the rest is unknown. V, J and clone size are those of that table, while D and trimming were read from the DNA. The sample table contains some 530,000 clones; only one count was recorded for over 75% of them. The top ten hold 9.5% to 15% of the sample.

V loses 0 bases, J loses 2 bases, and the germline ends lie 17 bases apart. From the cysteine up to the phenylalanine, the CDR3 has a length of 17 residues. Of all the DNA, just the CDR3 is kept, 51 bases in frame from base 1. According to the germline V gene, CDR1 reads ENHRY and CDR2 reads SYGVKD. The donors were healthy, HIV-negative adults who had no recently reported acute infections or vaccinations. Every donor was a Caucasian adult residing in Nashville, Tennessee, USA. For unsorted samples, about 90 million PBMCs were counted, and genomic DNA was extracted using the QIAamp DNA Blood Mini kit. Blood was collected by leukapheresis, and PBMCs were isolated by Ficoll-Histopaque density gradient centrifugation and then cryopreserved in liquid nitrogen vapor phase. The paper's findings and limits, for the study overall: Sampling was limited to blood, and TCR repertoires in tissue likely differ from TCR repertoires in blood. The genetic and exposure-history diversity represented was limited by the small number of donors. Based on pairwise subsampling, the degree of clonotype sharing among donors was expected to be affected by sequencing depth.

The sequence was obtained from a woman aged 40 to 50 in good health. Some clones in this sample may be carry-over from other donors' samples. The material sequenced was PBMCs. Recombination linked TRBV10-3 to TRBJ2-7; the D segment cannot be called with confidence. CDR3 reads: CAISESRQQLPTYEQYF. The DNA is as follows: TGTGCCATCAGTGAGTCGAGGCAACAGCTTCCAACCTACGAGCAGTACTTC.